Presented here are 5 T cell receptor beta chains from one specimen sequenced in a study of OX40 agonist ivuxolimab in advanced cancers. Clones were sequenced by immunoSEQ multiplex PCR, and TCRdb holds only the in-frame ones, with some missing. The sample records roughly 95,000 clones, around 84% being singletons. This specimen was CD4+ or CD8+ T cells sorted from blood, taken in a trial of the OX40 agonist ivuxolimab. These receptors came from an adult with an advanced solid tumor such as melanoma, head and neck, liver or kidney cancer.

This clone was detected only once. The chain's CDR3 is CSAQDYNEQFF. In DNA, the CDR3 is TGCAGTGCACAGGACTACAATGAGCAGTTCTTC. The chain links TRBV20-1 to TRBJ2-1; possibly TRBD1 for D (5 bases). V shed 6 bases and J shed 3 bases, with 6 bases lying between them. Germline lookup yields CDR1 DFQATT and CDR2 SNEGSKA (reference sequence). The CDR3 is made up of 11 amino acids.

The chain couples TRBV15 to TRBJ2-5; TRBD1 might be the D (5 bases). CDR1 and CDR2 from the germline V gene are LNHNV and YYDKDF (reference sequence). V lost 0 bases and J 2 bases, leaving 7 bases between the germline ends. CDR3 length equals 14 residues. The CDR3 DNA reads TGTGCCACCAGCAGAGACAGGGCGCAAGAGACCCAGTACTTC. Amino acids: CATSRDRAQETQYF. Drawing the rest from reference TRBV15 and TRBJ2-5, the complete variable domain is DAMVIQNPRYQVTQFGKPVTLSCSQTLNHNVMYWYQQKSSQAPKLLFHYYDKDFNNEADTPDNFQSRRPNTSFCFLDIRSPGLGDTAMYLCATSRDRAQETQYFGPGTRLLVL.

This clone was detected only once. J is TRBJ2-2 and V is TRBV6-6; D gene unclear. Trimming shortened V by 9 bases and J by 3 bases, and 14 bases separated the two germline ends. Germline V CDR1 and CDR2: MNHNY, SVGAGI (reference sequence). This CDR3 is built from 14 residues. The CDR3 loop is CASGFGVHTGELFF. The CDR3 nucleotides read TGTGCCAGTGGGTTTGGGGTCCACACCGGGGAGCTGTTTTTT.

The J gene is TRBJ1-5, the V gene TRBV18, with a tentative D call TRBD1 (6 bases). Germline V gene data show CDR1 as KGHSH and CDR2 as LQKENI. This CDR3 is 17 amino acids long. V shed 2 bases and J shed 2 bases, with 16 bases lying between them. The chain's CDR3 is CASSPEKTGWGNQPQHF. DNA of the CDR3: TGTGCCAGCTCACCAGAGAAAACAGGGTGGGGCAATCAGCCCCAGCATTTT.

The CDR3 sequence is CASSLSDPSQETQYF. CDR3 in DNA: TGTGCCAGCAGCTTAAGTGACCCCAGCCAAGAGACCCAGTACTTC. The chain has TRBV5-4 and TRBJ2-5, with D uncertain. The CDR3 spans 15 residues. The V and J ends lost 2 bases and 1 base respectively, with 12 bases between them. Germline CDR1 SGHNT, CDR2 YYREEE (reference sequence).